This T cell receptor (beta chain) came from a study of blood T cell repertoires in COVID-19. At the level of the study: In each case, the material was cDNA or gDNA derived from T cells, B-cell-depleted T cells, or PBMCs.

Trimming at V came to 3 bases and at J to 0 bases, leaving 2 bases not matched to a gene. The CDR3 sequence is 14 residues long. The germline gives CDR1 MDHEN, CDR2 SYDVKM. Here immunoSEQ multiplex PCR was the method, and the copy in TCRdb shows in-frame clones only, minus some. The table shows 120,000 to 150,000 clones, with 80% to 90% occurring only once. Sequencing input: peripheral blood. The chain links TRBV28 to TRBJ2-7; 7 positions agree with TRBD1. This clonotype originated in a woman in her sixties with acute or convalescent COVID-19. CDR3 loop: CASSFDRVSYEQYF. The CDR3 DNA follows: TGTGCCAGCAGTTTCGACAGGGTCTCCTACGAGCAGTACTTC.